This TCR beta chain originates from a study of T cells in Graves' hyperthyroidism and ophthalmopathy. Study-level findings and limits: Most clonotypes expanded in thyroid above 0.001 were likewise present in blood.

CDR3 length equals 13 residues. Germline V lookup: CDR1 SGHAT, CDR2 FQNNGV. Trimming removed 6 bases at V and 11 bases at J, with 19 bases between. The sample holds a few counts of this clonotype. Its antigen is undetermined. Researchers took RNA transcripts and amplified the TCR beta CDR3 regions from them. The HTBI primer set was used in a first-round RT-PCR of the TCR CDR3. TCRdb fed the multiplex PCR reads into MiXCR, producing one record per CDR3 protein. Here the sample spans around 620,000 distinct CDR3 sequences, around 15% being singletons. The origin of this receptor is a woman under 40 with Graves' hyperthyroidism. The sample taken for sequencing was blood. V gene TRBV11-2 combines with J gene TRBJ1-1; the D gene is possibly TRBD1 (5 bases). CDR3 DNA sequence: TGTGCCAGCAGGTCAGGGACGTCCCGGGGGGCTTTCTTT. This translates into CASRSGTSRGAFF.